This is a list of T cell receptor beta chains from one sample in a study of T-cell reconstitution after alpha-beta-depleted transplantation in children. MiXCR was run by TCRdb on the PCR reads, yielding one entry per CDR3 protein. The table shows around 600,000 distinct CDR3 sequences, with about 10% occurring only once. The sample here was PBMCs from the stem cell graft donor, taken from the stem cell graft. The receptors here all came from a human donor who donated a stem cell graft to a child with acute myeloid leukemia. Both conserved end residues are part of each CDR3. D genes are given only for firm matches. Clone size is shown for a subset of rows, as once, few, many or a class of expanded clone.

clone_size: many
v_call: TRBV7-7
d_call: TRBD2
j_call: TRBJ2-5
cdr3_aa: CASSPGLAGARETQYF
cdr3_nt: TGTGCTAGCAGCCCCGGACTAGCGGGGGCCAGGGAGACCCAGTACTTC

clone_size: many
v_call: TRBV29-1
d_call: NA
j_call: TRBJ2-3
cdr3_aa: CSAESLASTDTQYF
cdr3_nt: TGCAGCGCCGAGAGTCTTGCGTCCACAGATACGCAGTATTTT

clone_size: few
v_call: TRBV5-1
d_call: NA
j_call: TRBJ2-5
cdr3_aa: CASSLSGGRETQYF
cdr3_nt: TGCGCCAGCAGCTTGTCAGGGGGGAGAGAGACCCAGTACTTC

clone_size: NA
v_call: TRBV28
d_call: NA
j_call: TRBJ2-2
cdr3_aa: CASSLKGWELFF
cdr3_nt: TGTGCCAGCAGTTTAAAGGGTTGGGAGCTGTTTTTT

clone_size: NA
v_call: TRBV5-1
d_call: NA
j_call: TRBJ2-7
cdr3_aa: CASSWDRYSYEQYF
cdr3_nt: TGCGCCAGCAGCTGGGACCGATACTCCTACGAGCAGTACTTC

clone_size: NA
v_call: TRBV10-3
d_call: NA
j_call: TRBJ2-5
cdr3_aa: CAISSDQETQYF
cdr3_nt: TGTGCCATCAGTTCTGACCAAGAGACCCAGTACTTC

clone_size: many
v_call: TRBV7-9
d_call: TRBD1
j_call: TRBJ1-4
cdr3_aa: CASSLGTGATNEKLFF
cdr3_nt: TGTGCCAGCAGCTTAGGGACAGGGGCGACTAATGAAAAACTGTTTTTT

clone_size: NA
v_call: TRBV29-1
d_call: TRBD2
j_call: TRBJ2-1
cdr3_aa: CSGGLEAGGPSYNEQFF
cdr3_nt: TGCAGCGGGGGACTGGAAGCGGGAGGGCCCTCCTACAATGAGCAGTTCTTC

clone_size: few
v_call: TRBV2
d_call: TRBD1
j_call: TRBJ2-6
cdr3_aa: CASRPGQGAPGANVLTF
cdr3_nt: TGTGCCAGCAGGCCAGGACAGGGGGCGCCTGGGGCCAACGTCCTGACTTTC

clone_size: NA
v_call: TRBV29-1
d_call: NA
j_call: TRBJ1-6
cdr3_aa: CSVRVGNSPLHF
cdr3_nt: TGCAGCGTCAGGGTTGGGAATTCACCCCTCCACTTT

clone_size: few
v_call: TRBV12-3/TRBV12-4
d_call: NA
j_call: TRBJ2-5
cdr3_aa: CASSFSRGGQETQYF
cdr3_nt: TGTGCCAGCAGTTTCTCCCGAGGGGGGCAAGAGACCCAGTACTTC

clone_size: many
v_call: TRBV29-1
d_call: NA
j_call: TRBJ1-4
cdr3_aa: CSVDVGESEKLFF
cdr3_nt: TGCAGCGTTGATGTGGGGGAGAGTGAAAAACTGTTTTTT

clone_size: few
v_call: TRBV7-8
d_call: NA
j_call: TRBJ2-7
cdr3_aa: CASSPHWDYEQYF
cdr3_nt: TGTGCCAGCAGCCCCCATTGGGACTACGAGCAGTACTTC

clone_size: few
v_call: TRBV12-3/TRBV12-4
d_call: NA
j_call: TRBJ2-1
cdr3_aa: CASSPIGRIGEQFF
cdr3_nt: TGTGCCAGCAGCCCGATCGGGAGAATCGGTGAGCAGTTCTTC

clone_size: few
v_call: TRBV3-1
d_call: NA
j_call: TRBJ1-2
cdr3_aa: CASSQESGSYGYTF
cdr3_nt: TGTGCCAGCAGCCAAGAATCAGGGAGCTATGGCTACACCTTC

clone_size: few
v_call: TRBV12-3/TRBV12-4
d_call: TRBD1
j_call: TRBJ1-3
cdr3_aa: CASSGRTGVTGNTIYF
cdr3_nt: TGTGCCAGCAGTGGGCGGACAGGGGTTACTGGAAACACCATATATTTT

clone_size: few
v_call: TRBV12-3/TRBV12-4
d_call: NA
j_call: TRBJ1-5
cdr3_aa: CASALSGSNQPQHF
cdr3_nt: TGTGCCAGCGCACTTTCGGGTAGCAATCAGCCCCAGCATTTT

clone_size: NA
v_call: TRBV12-3/TRBV12-4
d_call: TRBD2
j_call: TRBJ2-7
cdr3_aa: CASSFLRALGRGYEQYF
cdr3_nt: TGTGCCAGCAGTTTTCTAAGGGCTTTGGGGAGGGGCTACGAGCAGTACTTC

clone_size: many
v_call: TRBV20-1
d_call: NA
j_call: TRBJ2-4
cdr3_aa: CSARSIAKNIQYF
cdr3_nt: TGCAGTGCTAGAAGTATAGCCAAAAACATTCAGTACTTC

clone_size: NA
v_call: TRBV5-6
d_call: TRBD2
j_call: TRBJ2-5
cdr3_aa: CASSLGTSVETQYF
cdr3_nt: TGTGCCAGCAGCTTGGGGACTAGTGTGGAGACCCAGTACTTC

clone_size: few
v_call: TRBV4-2
d_call: NA
j_call: TRBJ1-3
cdr3_aa: CASSLFTFLGTADSGNTIYF
cdr3_nt: TGTGCCAGCAGCCTCTTCACCTTTCTCGGGACGGCTGACTCTGGAAACACCATATATTTT

clone_size: few
v_call: TRBV27
d_call: NA
j_call: TRBJ2-3
cdr3_aa: CASIPGGQWDTQYF
cdr3_nt: TGTGCCAGTATACCCGGGGGGCAGTGGGATACGCAGTATTTT

clone_size: few
v_call: TRBV7-2
d_call: NA
j_call: TRBJ2-7
cdr3_aa: CASSLVGSGSSYEQYF
cdr3_nt: TGTGCCAGCAGCTTAGTAGGTAGCGGCAGCTCCTACGAGCAGTACTTC

clone_size: few
v_call: TRBV14
d_call: NA
j_call: TRBJ2-5
cdr3_aa: CASNRQLQETQYF
cdr3_nt: TGTGCCAGCAACCGACAGCTCCAAGAGACCCAGTACTTC

clone_size: NA
v_call: TRBV5-1
d_call: TRBD2
j_call: TRBJ2-3
cdr3_aa: CASSLAGLELDTQYF
cdr3_nt: TGCGCCAGCAGCTTGGCGGGACTAGAACTAGATACGCAGTATTTT

clone_size: NA
v_call: TRBV12-3/TRBV12-4
d_call: TRBD1
j_call: TRBJ2-7
cdr3_aa: CASRYRGGYEQYF
cdr3_nt: TGTGCCAGCAGGTACAGGGGCGGGTACGAGCAGTACTTC

clone_size: many
v_call: TRBV7-3
d_call: TRBD2
j_call: TRBJ2-2
cdr3_aa: CASSGTSGPSTGELFF
cdr3_nt: TGTGCCAGCAGCGGGACTAGCGGGCCGAGCACCGGGGAGCTGTTTTTT

clone_size: few
v_call: TRBV30
d_call: NA
j_call: TRBJ1-1
cdr3_aa: CACSGHSGMNTEAFF
cdr3_nt: TGTGCCTGCTCGGGACACTCAGGAATGAACACTGAAGCTTTCTTT

clone_size: NA
v_call: TRBV6-2/TRBV6-3
d_call: TRBD2
j_call: TRBJ2-7
cdr3_aa: CASRLPGLAGAYEQYF
cdr3_nt: TGTGCCAGCAGGCTACCGGGACTAGCGGGGGCATACGAGCAGTACTTC

clone_size: few
v_call: TRBV20-1
d_call: NA
j_call: TRBJ1-3
cdr3_aa: CSARVDSPQVYF
cdr3_nt: TGCAGTGCTAGGGTTGACAGTCCCCAAGTATATTTT

clone_size: NA
v_call: TRBV6-2/TRBV6-3
d_call: NA
j_call: TRBJ1-1
cdr3_aa: CASSYSVDTEAFF
cdr3_nt: TGTGCCAGCAGTTACTCGGTCGACACTGAAGCTTTCTTT

clone_size: few
v_call: TRBV20-1
d_call: NA
j_call: TRBJ1-1
cdr3_aa: CSARGRGTMNTEAFF
cdr3_nt: TGCAGTGCTAGGGGTAGGGGAACAATGAACACTGAAGCTTTCTTT

clone_size: few
v_call: TRBV3-1
d_call: NA
j_call: TRBJ2-2
cdr3_aa: CASRLYGGSGPNTGELFF
cdr3_nt: TGTGCCAGCAGGCTGTATGGAGGAAGCGGGCCGAACACCGGGGAGCTGTTTTTT

clone_size: few
v_call: TRBV12-3/TRBV12-4
d_call: NA
j_call: TRBJ1-1
cdr3_aa: CASSLLQQNTEAFF
cdr3_nt: TGTGCCAGCAGTTTATTACAACAGAACACTGAAGCTTTCTTT

clone_size: few
v_call: TRBV20-1
d_call: NA
j_call: TRBJ1-1
cdr3_aa: CSARAGANTEAFF
cdr3_nt: TGCAGTGCTAGGGCAGGGGCAAACACTGAAGCTTTCTTT

clone_size: NA
v_call: TRBV29-1
d_call: NA
j_call: TRBJ2-1
cdr3_aa: CSVEGEGPEQFF
cdr3_nt: TGCAGCGTTGAAGGAGAGGGGCCAGAGCAGTTCTTC

clone_size: many
v_call: TRBV4-3
d_call: TRBD2
j_call: TRBJ2-7
cdr3_aa: CASSQELAGAEQYF
cdr3_nt: TGCGCCAGCAGCCAAGAACTAGCGGGAGCCGAGCAGTACTTC

clone_size: many
v_call: TRBV7-2
d_call: TRBD2
j_call: TRBJ2-3
cdr3_aa: CASSLGLAGVSDTQYF
cdr3_nt: TGTGCCAGCAGCTTAGGGCTAGCGGGAGTATCAGATACGCAGTATTTT

clone_size: NA
v_call: TRBV11-2
d_call: TRBD2
j_call: TRBJ2-3
cdr3_aa: CASSFGAGGAGVTDTQYF
cdr3_nt: TGTGCCAGCAGCTTCGGAGCGGGAGGGGCGGGAGTAACAGATACGCAGTATTTT

clone_size: many
v_call: TRBV2
d_call: NA
j_call: TRBJ2-5
cdr3_aa: CASSATRLETQYF
cdr3_nt: TGTGCCAGCAGTGCTACTAGGTTAGAGACCCAGTACTTC

clone_size: NA
v_call: TRBV18
d_call: NA
j_call: TRBJ1-2
cdr3_aa: CASSPGSRTFNYGYTF
cdr3_nt: TGTGCCAGCTCACCTGGGTCGAGGACCTTTAACTATGGCTACACCTTC

clone_size: few
v_call: TRBV20-1
d_call: NA
j_call: TRBJ2-7
cdr3_aa: CSATEPGRYSYEQYF
cdr3_nt: TGCAGTGCTACGGAACCGGGACGGTACTCCTACGAGCAGTACTTC

clone_size: NA
v_call: TRBV2
d_call: TRBD1
j_call: TRBJ1-5
cdr3_aa: CASRGGGAYGNQPQHF
cdr3_nt: TGTGCCAGCAGAGGGGGCGGGGCATATGGCAATCAGCCCCAGCATTTT

clone_size: NA
v_call: TRBV20-1
d_call: NA
j_call: TRBJ2-7
cdr3_aa: CSARNVYGYEQYF
cdr3_nt: TGCAGTGCTAGAAATGTATACGGCTACGAGCAGTACTTC

clone_size: few
v_call: TRBV20-1
d_call: NA
j_call: TRBJ2-1
cdr3_aa: CSAGTVYYNEQFF
cdr3_nt: TGCAGTGCTGGGACCGTATATTACAATGAGCAGTTCTTC

clone_size: few
v_call: TRBV12-3/TRBV12-4
d_call: TRBD2
j_call: TRBJ2-3
cdr3_aa: CASRPAGVATDTQYF
cdr3_nt: TGTGCCAGCAGACCGGCGGGAGTAGCCACAGATACGCAGTATTTT

clone_size: NA
v_call: TRBV20-1
d_call: NA
j_call: TRBJ1-1
cdr3_aa: CSADGAAAGRTEAFF
cdr3_nt: TGCAGTGCTGACGGGGCGGCGGCAGGGAGAACTGAAGCTTTCTTT

clone_size: few
v_call: TRBV7-8
d_call: NA
j_call: TRBJ1-2
cdr3_aa: CASSPPPLGYTF
cdr3_nt: TGTGCCAGCAGCCCCCCCCCTTTGGGCTACACCTTC

clone_size: many
v_call: TRBV5-1
d_call: TRBD2
j_call: TRBJ2-5
cdr3_aa: CASSLASGSTETQYF
cdr3_nt: TGCGCCAGCAGCTTGGCTAGCGGGAGCACCGAGACCCAGTACTTC

clone_size: many
v_call: TRBV28
d_call: NA
j_call: TRBJ1-1
cdr3_aa: CASSFDAGRPNTEAFF
cdr3_nt: TGTGCCAGCAGTTTTGACGCAGGACGACCGAACACTGAAGCTTTCTTT

clone_size: few
v_call: TRBV29-1
d_call: NA
j_call: TRBJ2-2
cdr3_aa: CSVDQGWTGELFF
cdr3_nt: TGCAGCGTTGACCAGGGGTGGACCGGGGAGCTGTTTTTT

clone_size: many
v_call: TRBV20-1
d_call: TRBD2
j_call: TRBJ2-1
cdr3_aa: CSARNTGPGIAGTPYNEQFF
cdr3_nt: TGCAGTGCTAGAAACACAGGGCCGGGAATAGCGGGGACTCCTTACAATGAGCAGTTCTTC

clone_size: NA
v_call: TRBV20-1
d_call: NA
j_call: TRBJ2-7
cdr3_aa: CSARDWGQGPLEQYF
cdr3_nt: TGCAGTGCTAGAGATTGGGGCCAGGGCCCTCTCGAGCAGTACTTC

clone_size: NA
v_call: TRBV7-2
d_call: TRBD2
j_call: TRBJ2-3
cdr3_aa: CASSALAGVPDTQYF
cdr3_nt: TGTGCCAGCAGCGCACTAGCGGGAGTTCCAGATACGCAGTATTTT